This entry concerns a single T cell receptor beta chain. Source study methods: Estimation of nucleated cell counts was performed using reference gene primer amplification. Produced via immunoSEQ multiplex PCR; TCRdb's table is partial and in-frame only. The V and J calls and clone size are taken from that table; D and trimming were inferred from the DNA. Of about 210,000 clones in the sample, around 85% were seen once. Everyone who took part was about 18 to 90 years old, and they came from 20 to 25 US areas. This specimen belongs to a study of blood T cell repertoires in COVID-19. In the study overall: Sites in the United States, Italy and Spain provided acute and convalescent COVID-19 samples. Sample material is recorded as cDNA or gDNA derived from T cells, B-cell-depleted T cells, or PBMCs.

CDR1 is MGHDK and CDR2 is SYGVNS in the germline V gene. V lost 7 bases, J lost 2 bases, and 6 bases lay in between. This CDR3 has 13 amino acids. This receptor was obtained from a woman in her 40s with acute COVID-19. The rearrangement links TRBV25-1 to TRBJ2-6, with TRBD1 as a possible D gene (5 bases). Sequencing was performed on PBMCs or T cells enriched from blood (not recorded which). CDR3 in amino acids: CASTRAGANVLTF. Written as DNA, the CDR3 is TGTGCCAGCACCAGGGCTGGGGCCAACGTCCTGACTTTC.